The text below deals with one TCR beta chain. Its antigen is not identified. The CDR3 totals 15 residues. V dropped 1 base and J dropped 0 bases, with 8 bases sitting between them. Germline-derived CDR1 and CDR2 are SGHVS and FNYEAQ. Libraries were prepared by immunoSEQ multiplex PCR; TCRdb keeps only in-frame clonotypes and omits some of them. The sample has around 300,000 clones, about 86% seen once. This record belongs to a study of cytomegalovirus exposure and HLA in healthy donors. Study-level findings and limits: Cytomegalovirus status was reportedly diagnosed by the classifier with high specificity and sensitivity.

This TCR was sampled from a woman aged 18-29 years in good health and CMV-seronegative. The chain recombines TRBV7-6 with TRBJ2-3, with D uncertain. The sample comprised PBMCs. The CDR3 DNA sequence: TGTGCCAGCAGCTTAGAGCGAAGAAGCACAGATACGCAGTATTTT. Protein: CASSLERRSTDTQYF.